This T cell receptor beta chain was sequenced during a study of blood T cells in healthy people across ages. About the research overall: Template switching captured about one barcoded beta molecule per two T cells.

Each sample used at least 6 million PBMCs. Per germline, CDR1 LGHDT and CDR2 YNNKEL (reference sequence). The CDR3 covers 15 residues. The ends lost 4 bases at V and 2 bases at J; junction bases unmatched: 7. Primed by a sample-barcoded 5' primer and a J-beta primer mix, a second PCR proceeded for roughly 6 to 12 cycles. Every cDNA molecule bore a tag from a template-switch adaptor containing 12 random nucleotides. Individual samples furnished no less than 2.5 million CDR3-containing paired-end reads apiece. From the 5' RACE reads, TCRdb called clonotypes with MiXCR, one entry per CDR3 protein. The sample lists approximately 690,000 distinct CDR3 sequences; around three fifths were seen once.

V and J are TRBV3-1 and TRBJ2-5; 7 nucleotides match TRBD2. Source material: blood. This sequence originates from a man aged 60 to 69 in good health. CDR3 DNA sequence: TGTGCCAGCAGCCCCATGGGGGGGAGGCAAGAGACCCAGTACTTC. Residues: CASSPMGGRQETQYF.